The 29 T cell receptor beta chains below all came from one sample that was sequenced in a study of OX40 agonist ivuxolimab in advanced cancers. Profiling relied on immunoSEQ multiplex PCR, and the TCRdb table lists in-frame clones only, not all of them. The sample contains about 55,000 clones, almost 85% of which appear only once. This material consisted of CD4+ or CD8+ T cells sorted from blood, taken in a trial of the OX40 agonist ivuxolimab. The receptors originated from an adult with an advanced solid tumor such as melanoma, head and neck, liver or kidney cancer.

The CDR3 is CASSFSGQATMRYYEQYF. In DNA form, the CDR3 reads TGTGCCAGCAGTTTTTCCGGACAGGCAACAATGAGGTACTACGAGCAGTACTTC. The chain has TRBV27 and TRBJ2-7, with 7 bases that match TRBD1. CDR1 and CDR2 from the germline V gene are MNHEY and SMNVEV (reference sequence). V shed 3 bases and J 3 bases; nucleotides not matched to a gene: 17. This CDR3 region has 18 residues.

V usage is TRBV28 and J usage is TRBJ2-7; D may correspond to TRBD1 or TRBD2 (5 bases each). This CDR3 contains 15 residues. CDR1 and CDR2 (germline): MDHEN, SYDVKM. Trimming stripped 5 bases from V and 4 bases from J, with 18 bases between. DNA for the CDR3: TGTGCCAGCAGTCCATCACGGGACGGCTGGTACGAGCAGTACTTC. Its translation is CASSPSRDGWYEQYF. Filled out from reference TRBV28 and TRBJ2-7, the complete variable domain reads DVKVTQSSRYLVKRTGEKVFLECVQDMDHENMFWYRQDPGLGLRLIYFSYDVKMKEKGDIPEGYSVSREKKERFSLILESASTNQTSMYLCASSPSRDGWYEQYFGPGTRLTVT.

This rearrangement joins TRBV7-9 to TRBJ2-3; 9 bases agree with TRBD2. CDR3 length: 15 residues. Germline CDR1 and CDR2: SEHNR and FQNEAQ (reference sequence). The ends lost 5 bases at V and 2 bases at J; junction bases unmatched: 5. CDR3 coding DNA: TGTGCCAGCAGCCCTAGCGGGACCTTCACAGATACGCAGTATTTT. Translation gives CASSPSGTFTDTQYF.

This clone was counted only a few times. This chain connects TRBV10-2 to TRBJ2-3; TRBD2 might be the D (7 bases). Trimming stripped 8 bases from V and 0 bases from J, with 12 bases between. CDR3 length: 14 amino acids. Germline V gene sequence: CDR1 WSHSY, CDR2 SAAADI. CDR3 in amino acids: CASGGGDSTDTQYF. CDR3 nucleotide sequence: TGCGCCAGCGGCGGGGGCGATAGCACAGATACGCAGTATTTT.

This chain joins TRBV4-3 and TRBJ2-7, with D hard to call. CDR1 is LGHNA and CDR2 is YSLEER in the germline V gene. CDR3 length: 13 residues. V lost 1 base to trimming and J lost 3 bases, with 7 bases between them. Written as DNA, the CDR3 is TGCGCCAGCAGCCAAGTCTTGGACTACGAGCAGTACTTC. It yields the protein CASSQVLDYEQYF.

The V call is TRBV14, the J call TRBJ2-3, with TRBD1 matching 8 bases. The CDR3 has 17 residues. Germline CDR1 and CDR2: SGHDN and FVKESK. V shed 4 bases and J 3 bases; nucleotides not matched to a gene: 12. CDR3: CASSLFIRTGSTDTQYF. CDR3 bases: TGTGCCAGCAGCCTATTCATCCGGACAGGGTCGACAGATACGCAGTATTTT.

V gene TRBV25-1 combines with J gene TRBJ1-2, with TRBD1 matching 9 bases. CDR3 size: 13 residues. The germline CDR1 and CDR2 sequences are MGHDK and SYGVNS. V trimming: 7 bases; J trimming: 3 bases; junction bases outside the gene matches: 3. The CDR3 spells CASTRQGDYGYTF. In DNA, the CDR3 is TGTGCCAGCACGAGACAGGGGGACTATGGCTACACCTTC.

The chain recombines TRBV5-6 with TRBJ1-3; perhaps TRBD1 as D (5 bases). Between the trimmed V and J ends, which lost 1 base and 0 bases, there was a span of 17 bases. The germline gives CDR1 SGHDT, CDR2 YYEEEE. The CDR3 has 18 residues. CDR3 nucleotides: TGTGCCAGCAGCTTGTACGGGGCAACCCGGTACTCTGGAAACACCATATATTTT. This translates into CASSLYGATRYSGNTIYF.

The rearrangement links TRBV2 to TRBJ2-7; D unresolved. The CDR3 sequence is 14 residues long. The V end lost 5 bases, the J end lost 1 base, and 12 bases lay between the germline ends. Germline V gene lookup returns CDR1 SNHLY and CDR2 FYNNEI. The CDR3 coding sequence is TGTGCCAGCAGTCCGGATAGCACATCCTACGAGCAGTACTTC. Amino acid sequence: CASSPDSTSYEQYF.

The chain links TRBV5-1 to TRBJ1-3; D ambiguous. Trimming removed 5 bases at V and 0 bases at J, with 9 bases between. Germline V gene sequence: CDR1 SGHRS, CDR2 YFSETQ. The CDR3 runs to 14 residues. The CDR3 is CASRTVSSGNTIYF. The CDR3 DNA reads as TGCGCCAGCAGGACGGTGAGCTCTGGAAACACCATATATTTT.

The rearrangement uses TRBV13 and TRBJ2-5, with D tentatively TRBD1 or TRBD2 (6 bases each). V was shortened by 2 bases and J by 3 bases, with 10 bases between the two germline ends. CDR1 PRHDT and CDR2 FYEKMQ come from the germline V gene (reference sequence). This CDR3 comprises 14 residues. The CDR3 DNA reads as TGTGCCAGCAGCTTAAAAAGGGGGGAAGAGACCCAGTACTTC. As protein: CASSLKRGEETQYF.

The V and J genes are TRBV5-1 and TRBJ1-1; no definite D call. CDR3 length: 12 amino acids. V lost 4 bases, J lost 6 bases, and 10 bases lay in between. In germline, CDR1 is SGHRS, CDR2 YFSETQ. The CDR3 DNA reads TGCGCCAGCAGCCCTACCTCGGCTGAAGCTTTCTTT. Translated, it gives CASSPTSAEAFF.

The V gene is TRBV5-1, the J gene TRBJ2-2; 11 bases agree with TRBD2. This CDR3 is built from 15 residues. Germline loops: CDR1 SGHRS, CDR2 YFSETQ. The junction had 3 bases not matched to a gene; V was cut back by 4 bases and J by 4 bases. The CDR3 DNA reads TGCGCCAGCAGCATTAGCGGGAGGGGCACCGGGGAGCTGTTTTTT. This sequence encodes CASSISGRGTGELFF.

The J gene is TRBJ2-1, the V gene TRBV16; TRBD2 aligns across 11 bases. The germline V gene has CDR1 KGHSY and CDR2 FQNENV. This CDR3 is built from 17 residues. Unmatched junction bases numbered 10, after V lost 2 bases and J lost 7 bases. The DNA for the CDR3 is TGTGCCAGCAGCCAAGCCTCCCTAGCGGGAGGCGGAAATGAGCAGTTCTTC. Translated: CASSQASLAGGGNEQFF. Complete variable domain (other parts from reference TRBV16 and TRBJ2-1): GEEVAQTPKHLVRGEGQKAKLYCAPIKGHSYVFWYQQVLKNEFKFLISFQNENVFDETGMPKERFSAKCLPNSPCSLEIQATKLEDSAVYFCASSQASLAGGGNEQFFGPGTRLTVL.

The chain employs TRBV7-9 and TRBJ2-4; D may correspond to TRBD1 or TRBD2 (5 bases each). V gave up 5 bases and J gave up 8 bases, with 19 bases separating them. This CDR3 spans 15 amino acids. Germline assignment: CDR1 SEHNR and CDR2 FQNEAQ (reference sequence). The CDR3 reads CASSPEGTGADIQYF. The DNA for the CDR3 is TGTGCCAGCAGCCCCGAAGGGACGGGCGCCGACATTCAGTACTTC.

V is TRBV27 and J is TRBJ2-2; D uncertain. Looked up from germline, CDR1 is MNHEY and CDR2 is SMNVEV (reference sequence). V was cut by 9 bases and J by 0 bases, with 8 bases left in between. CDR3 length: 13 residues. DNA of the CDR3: TGTGCCAGTACAGACGCGAACACCGGGGAGCTGTTTTTT. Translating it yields CASTDANTGELFF.

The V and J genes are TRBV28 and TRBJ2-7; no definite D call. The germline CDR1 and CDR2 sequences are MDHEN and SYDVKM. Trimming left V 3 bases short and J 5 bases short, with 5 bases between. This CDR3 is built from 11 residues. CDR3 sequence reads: CASSLRHEQYF. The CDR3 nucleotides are TGTGCCAGCAGTTTGAGACACGAGCAGTACTTC.

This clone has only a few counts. The CDR3 is CASSPFGKVTYEQYF. The CDR3 DNA follows: TGTGCCAGCAGCCCCTTTGGGAAAGTAACCTACGAGCAGTACTTC. The chain couples TRBV28 to TRBJ2-7; D ambiguous. The V end lost 6 bases, the J end lost 2 bases, and 17 bases lay between the germline ends. The CDR3 has 15 amino acids. The germline V gene encodes CDR1 MDHEN and CDR2 SYDVKM.

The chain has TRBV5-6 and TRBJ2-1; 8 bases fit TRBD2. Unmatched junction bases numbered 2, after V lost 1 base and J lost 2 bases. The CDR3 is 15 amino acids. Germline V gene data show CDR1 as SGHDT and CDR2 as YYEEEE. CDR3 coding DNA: TGTGCCAGCAGCTTGACTAGCGGTGCCTACAATGAGCAGTTCTTC. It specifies CASSLTSGAYNEQFF.

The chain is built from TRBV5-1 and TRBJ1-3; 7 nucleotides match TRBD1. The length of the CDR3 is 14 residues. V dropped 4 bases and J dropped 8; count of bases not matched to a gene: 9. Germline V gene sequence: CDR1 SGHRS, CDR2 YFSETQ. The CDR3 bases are TGCGCCAGCAGCCGCCGGGACAGCAAAGACACCATATATTTT. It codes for CASSRRDSKDTIYF.

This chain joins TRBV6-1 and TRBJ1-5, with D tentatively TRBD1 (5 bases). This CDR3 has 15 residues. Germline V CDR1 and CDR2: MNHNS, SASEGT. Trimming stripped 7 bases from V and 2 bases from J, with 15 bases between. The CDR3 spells CASTPGGVGNQPQHF. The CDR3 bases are TGTGCCAGCACCCCCGGGGGGGTGGGCAATCAGCCCCAGCATTTT.

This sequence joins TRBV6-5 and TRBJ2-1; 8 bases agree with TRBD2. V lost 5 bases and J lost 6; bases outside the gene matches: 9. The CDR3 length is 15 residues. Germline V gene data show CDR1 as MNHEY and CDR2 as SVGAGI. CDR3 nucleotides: TGTGCCAGCAGTAGGGAATCCGGGACTAGCAATGAGCAGTTCTTC. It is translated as CASSRESGTSNEQFF.

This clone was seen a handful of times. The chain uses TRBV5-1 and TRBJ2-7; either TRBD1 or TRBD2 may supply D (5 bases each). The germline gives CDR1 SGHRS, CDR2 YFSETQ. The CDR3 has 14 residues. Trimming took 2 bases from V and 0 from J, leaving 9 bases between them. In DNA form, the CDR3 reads TGCGCCAGCAGCTTTAGGGACCCCTCCTACGAGCAGTACTTC. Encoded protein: CASSFRDPSYEQYF.

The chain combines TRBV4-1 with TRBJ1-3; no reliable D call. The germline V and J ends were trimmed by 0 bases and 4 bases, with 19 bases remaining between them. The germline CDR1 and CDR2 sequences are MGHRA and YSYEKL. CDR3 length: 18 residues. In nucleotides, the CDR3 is TGCGCCAGCAGCCAAGAAGGGAGAGGGCTTCTCTCGGGAAACACCATATATTTT. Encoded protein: CASSQEGRGLLSGNTIYF.

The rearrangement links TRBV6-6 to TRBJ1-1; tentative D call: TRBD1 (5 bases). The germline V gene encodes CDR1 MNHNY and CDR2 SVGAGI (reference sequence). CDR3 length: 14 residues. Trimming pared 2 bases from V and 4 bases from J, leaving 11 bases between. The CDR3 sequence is CASSYRVGTTEAFF. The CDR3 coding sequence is TGTGCCAGCAGTTACAGGGTGGGGACCACTGAAGCTTTCTTT.

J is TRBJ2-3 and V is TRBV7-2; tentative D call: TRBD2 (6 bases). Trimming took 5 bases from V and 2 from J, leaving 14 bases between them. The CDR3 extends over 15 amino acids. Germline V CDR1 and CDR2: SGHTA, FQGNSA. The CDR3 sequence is CASSLLAPTTDTQYF. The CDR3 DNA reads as TGTGCCAGCAGCCTTCTAGCGCCGACCACAGATACGCAGTATTTT.

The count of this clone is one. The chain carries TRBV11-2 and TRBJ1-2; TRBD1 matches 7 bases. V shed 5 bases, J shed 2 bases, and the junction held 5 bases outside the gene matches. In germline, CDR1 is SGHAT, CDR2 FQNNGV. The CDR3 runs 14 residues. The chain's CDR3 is CASSPRTGNYGYTF. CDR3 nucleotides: TGTGCCAGCAGCCCCCGGACAGGAAACTATGGCTACACCTTC.

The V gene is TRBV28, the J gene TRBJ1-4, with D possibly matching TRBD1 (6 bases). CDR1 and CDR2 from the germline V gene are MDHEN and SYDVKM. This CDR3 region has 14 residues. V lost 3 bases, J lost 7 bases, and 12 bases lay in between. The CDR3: CASSLGGQGEKLFF. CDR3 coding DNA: TGTGCCAGCAGTTTGGGGGGGCAAGGTGAAAAACTGTTTTTT.

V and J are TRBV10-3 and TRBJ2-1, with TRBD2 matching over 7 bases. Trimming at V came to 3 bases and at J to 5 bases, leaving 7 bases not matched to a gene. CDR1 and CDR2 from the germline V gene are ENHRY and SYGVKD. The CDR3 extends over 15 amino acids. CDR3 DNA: TGTGCCATCAGTGATCCCAGCGGGGCAAACAATGAGCAGTTCTTC. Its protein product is CAISDPSGANNEQFF.